One and the same sample provided the 8 T cell receptor beta chains below, sequenced in a study of OX40 agonist ivuxolimab in advanced cancers. TCRdb's table, derived via immunoSEQ multiplex PCR, lists solely in-frame clones and lacks some. The table lists over 35,000 clones, roughly 81% of them singletons. Sequenced material: CD4+ or CD8+ T cells sorted from blood, taken in a trial of the OX40 agonist ivuxolimab. The receptor source for this set is an adult with an advanced solid tumor such as melanoma, head and neck, liver or kidney cancer.

The V and J genes are TRBV6-6 and TRBJ2-3; D ambiguous. CDR1 and CDR2 (germline): MNHNY, SVGAGI (reference sequence). Trimming pared 2 bases from V and 6 bases from J, leaving 3 bases between. CDR3 length: 11 residues. The DNA for the CDR3 is TGTGCCAGCAGTTACGCGGATACGCAGTATTTT. This translates into CASSYADTQYF.

This chain uses TRBV9 with TRBJ2-7; 10 bases fit TRBD2. Germline V gives CDR1 SGDLS, CDR2 YYNGEE. There are 14 residues in the CDR3. J was trimmed by 5 bases and V by 0 bases; bases with no gene match: 2. The CDR3 coding sequence is TGTGCCAGCAGCGTAGATGGGACTAGCGACGAGCAGTACTTC. Protein sequence: CASSVDGTSDEQYF.

The chain is built from TRBV6-6 and TRBJ2-7, with D uncertain. CDR1 is MNHNY, CDR2 SVGAGI, per germline (reference sequence). V lost 4 bases to trimming and J lost 6 bases, with 22 bases between them. The CDR3 extends over 16 amino acids. The chain's CDR3 is CASSLSVAVGLFEQYF. Written as DNA, the CDR3 is TGTGCCAGCAGTTTATCCGTTGCGGTTGGTTTGTTCGAGCAGTACTTC.

The rearrangement uses TRBV7-9 and TRBJ2-5; no clear D. V was shortened by 8 bases and J by 2 bases, with 15 bases between the two germline ends. Looked up from germline, CDR1 is SEHNR and CDR2 is FQNEAQ (reference sequence). This CDR3 comprises 14 residues. This CDR3 reads CASRTTSLQETQYF. CDR3 DNA sequence: TGTGCCAGCCGCACCACATCCTTACAAGAGACCCAGTACTTC.

This clone was picked up many times. The chain recombines TRBV4-2 with TRBJ2-5; 8 bases map to TRBD2. The V segment lost 6 bases and the J segment 1 base; nucleotides outside the gene matches: 7. CDR1 LGHNA and CDR2 YNFKEQ come from the germline V gene. This CDR3 is 15 amino acids long. The CDR3 nucleotides read TGTGCCAGCAGGGAACCGGGAGGGGCCCAAGAGACCCAGTACTTC. It specifies CASREPGGAQETQYF.

In its sample, this clone was seen a few times. This sequence joins TRBV30 and TRBJ1-4, with D possibly matching TRBD1 (5 bases). The CDR3 has 15 amino acids. The V end was cut by 3 bases, the J end by 3 bases, with 14 bases between. Germline CDR1 GTSNPN, CDR2 SVGIG (reference sequence). This CDR3 is CAWSVGTVANEKLFF. CDR3 DNA: TGTGCCTGGAGCGTTGGGACTGTCGCTAATGAAAAACTGTTTTTT.

A single count supports this clone. V is TRBV7-8 and J is TRBJ1-5; D not certain. This CDR3 region has 14 residues. The V gene lost 1 base and the J gene lost 2 bases, with 6 bases spanning the gap. Germline CDR1 and CDR2: SGHVS and FQNEAQ. The CDR3 region is CASSLGSRNQPQHF. The CDR3 DNA reads as TGTGCCAGCAGCTTAGGTTCCCGCAATCAGCCCCAGCATTTT.

The chain recombines TRBV2 with TRBJ2-7; TRBD2 matches 8 bases. The CDR3 runs to 13 residues. Germline V lookup: CDR1 SNHLY, CDR2 FYNNEI. Trimming took 11 bases from V and 5 from J; bases not matched to a gene: 11. CDR3 sequence reads: CAVVTSGSDEQYF. The CDR3, as DNA: TGTGCCGTAGTTACTAGCGGATCCGACGAGCAGTACTTC.